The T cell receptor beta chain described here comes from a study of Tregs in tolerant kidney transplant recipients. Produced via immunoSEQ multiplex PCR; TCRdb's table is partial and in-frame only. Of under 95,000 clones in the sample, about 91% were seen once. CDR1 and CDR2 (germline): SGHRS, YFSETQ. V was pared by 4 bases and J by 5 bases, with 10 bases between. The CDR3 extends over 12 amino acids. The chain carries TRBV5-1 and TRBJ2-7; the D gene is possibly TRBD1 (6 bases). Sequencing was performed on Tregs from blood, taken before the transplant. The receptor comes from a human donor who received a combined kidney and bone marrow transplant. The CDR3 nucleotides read TGCGCCAGCAGCGTTCAGGGGAACGAGCAGTACTTC. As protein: CASSVQGNEQYF.